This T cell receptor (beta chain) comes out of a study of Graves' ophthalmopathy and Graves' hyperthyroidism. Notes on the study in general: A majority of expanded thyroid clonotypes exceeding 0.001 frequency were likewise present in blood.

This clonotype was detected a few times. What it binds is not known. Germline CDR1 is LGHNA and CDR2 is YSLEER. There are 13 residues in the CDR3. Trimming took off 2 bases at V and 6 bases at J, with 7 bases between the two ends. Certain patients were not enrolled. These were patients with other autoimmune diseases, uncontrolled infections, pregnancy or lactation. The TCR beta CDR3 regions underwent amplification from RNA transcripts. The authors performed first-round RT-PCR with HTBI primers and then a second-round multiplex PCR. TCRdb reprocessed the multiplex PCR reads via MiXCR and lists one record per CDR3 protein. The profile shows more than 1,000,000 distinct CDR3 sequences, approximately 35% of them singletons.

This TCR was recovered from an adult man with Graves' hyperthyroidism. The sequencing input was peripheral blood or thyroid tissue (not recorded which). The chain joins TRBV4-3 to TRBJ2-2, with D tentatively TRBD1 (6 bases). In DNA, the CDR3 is TGCGCCAGCAGCCAACACAGGGCCGGGGAGCTGTTTTTT. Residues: CASSQHRAGELFF.